This T cell receptor (beta chain) was retrieved from a study of T cell repertoires in cytomegalovirus infection. Study-level results: Carriage of CMV together with the relevant HLA was identifiable through cumulative public TCR beta family frequency.

The J segment lost 3 bases and the V segment lost 0 bases, leaving 10 bases of the junction unmatched. The CDR3 has 18 residues. Germline V gene lookup returns CDR1 DFQATT and CDR2 SNEGSKA (reference sequence). Note on this clonotype: Antigen unknown.

TCRdb independently ran MiXCR on the reads; one entry per CDR3 protein. Of just under 300,000 distinct CDR3 sequences listed, roughly a tenth were seen once; the top ten hold over 2.5%. The material sequenced was PBMCs. The sequence was collected from a human donor in good health (CMV status not recorded). Some clones in this sample may be carry-over from other donors' samples. J is TRBJ2-2 and V is TRBV20-1, with 10 bases identical to TRBD2. CDR3 DNA sequence: TGCAGTGCTAGAGATCTTGGCAGCGGGGGGGCGGACACCGGGGAGCTGTTTTTT. This codes for CSARDLGSGGADTGELFF.